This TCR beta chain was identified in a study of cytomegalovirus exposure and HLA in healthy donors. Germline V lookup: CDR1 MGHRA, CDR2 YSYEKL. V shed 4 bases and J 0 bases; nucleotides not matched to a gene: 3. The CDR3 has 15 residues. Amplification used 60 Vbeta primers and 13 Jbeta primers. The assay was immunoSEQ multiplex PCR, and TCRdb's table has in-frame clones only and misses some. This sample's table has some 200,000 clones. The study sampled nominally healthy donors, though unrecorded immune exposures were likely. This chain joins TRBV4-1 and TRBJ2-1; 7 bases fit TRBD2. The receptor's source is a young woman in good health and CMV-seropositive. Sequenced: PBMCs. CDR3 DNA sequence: TGCGCCAGCAGCCTGGGAGGGACCTCCTACAATGAGCAGTTCTTC. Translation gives CASSLGGTSYNEQFF.